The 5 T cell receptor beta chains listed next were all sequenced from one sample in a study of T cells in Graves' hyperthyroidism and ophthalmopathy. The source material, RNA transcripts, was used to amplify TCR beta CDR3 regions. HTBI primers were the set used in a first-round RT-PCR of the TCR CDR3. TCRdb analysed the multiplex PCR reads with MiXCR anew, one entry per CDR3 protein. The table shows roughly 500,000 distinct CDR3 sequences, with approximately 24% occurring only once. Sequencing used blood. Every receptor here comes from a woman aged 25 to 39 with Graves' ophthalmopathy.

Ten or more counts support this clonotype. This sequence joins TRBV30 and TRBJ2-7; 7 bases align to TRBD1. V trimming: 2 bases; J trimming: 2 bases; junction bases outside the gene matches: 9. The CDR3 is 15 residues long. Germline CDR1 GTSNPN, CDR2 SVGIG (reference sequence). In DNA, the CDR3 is TGTGCCTGGAGTAGAGGACAGGTTCAGACCTACGAGCAGTACTTC. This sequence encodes CAWSRGQVQTYEQYF. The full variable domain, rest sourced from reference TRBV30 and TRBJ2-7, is SQTIHQWPATLVQPVGSPLSLECTVEGTSNPNLYWYRQAAGRGLQLLFYSVGIGQISSEVPQNLSASRPQDRQFILSSKKLLLSDSGFYLCAWSRGQVQTYEQYFGPGTRLTVT.

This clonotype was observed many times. The DNA of the CDR3 is TGTGCCAGCAGCTTAGTTCTGGACAGAACCTACGAGCAGTACTTC. Its translation is CASSLVLDRTYEQYF. V is TRBV7-9 and J is TRBJ2-7; possibly TRBD1 for D (6 bases). Germline V gene lookup returns CDR1 SEHNR and CDR2 FQNEAQ (reference sequence). V gave up 1 base and J gave up 2 bases, with 12 bases separating them. The CDR3 has 15 residues.

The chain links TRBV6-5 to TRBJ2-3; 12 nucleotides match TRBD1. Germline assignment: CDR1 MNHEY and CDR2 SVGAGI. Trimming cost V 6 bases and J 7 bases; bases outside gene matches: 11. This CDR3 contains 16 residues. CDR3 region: CASSLLRDRGLNTQYF. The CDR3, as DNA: TGTGCCAGCAGCTTACTCCGGGACAGGGGGCTAAATACGCAGTATTTT.

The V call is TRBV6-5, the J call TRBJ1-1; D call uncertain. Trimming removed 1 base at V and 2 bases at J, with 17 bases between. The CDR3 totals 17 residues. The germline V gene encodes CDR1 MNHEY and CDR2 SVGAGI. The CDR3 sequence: CASSYLWGSGDNTEAFF. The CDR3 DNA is TGTGCCAGCAGTTACTTGTGGGGAAGTGGTGATAACACTGAAGCTTTCTTT.

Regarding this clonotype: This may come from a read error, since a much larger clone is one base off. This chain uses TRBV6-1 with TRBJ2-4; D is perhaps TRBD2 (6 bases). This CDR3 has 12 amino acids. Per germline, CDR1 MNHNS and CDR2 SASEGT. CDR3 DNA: TGTGCCAGCAGTGTTGGGGGGTACATTAAGTACTTC. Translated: CASSVGGYIKYF.